The table lists the clone carrying this T cell receptor (beta chain) with many counts. TCR beta CDR3 region amplification was performed from RNA transcripts. HTBI primers were the set used in a first-round RT-PCR of the TCR CDR3. TCRdb ran MiXCR on the multiplex PCR reads and lists one entry per CDR3 protein. Seen here are hundreds of thousands of distinct CDR3 sequences, approximately 15% observed once, and the top ten hold about 3.5%. The sample is drawn from a study of T cells in Graves' hyperthyroidism and ophthalmopathy. V was clipped by 2 bases and J by 3 bases, with 13 bases between them. Germline-derived CDR1 and CDR2 are GTSNPN and SVGIG (reference sequence). The CDR3 is 14 amino acids.

The specimen was blood. The chain employs TRBV30 and TRBJ1-2, with D possibly matching TRBD1 (5 bases). The receptor was derived from a woman between 40 and 50 years old with Graves' ophthalmopathy. The CDR3 loop reads CAWSSGPSDYGYTF. The DNA of the CDR3 is TGTGCCTGGAGTTCGGGACCGTCAGACTATGGCTACACCTTC.